The TCR beta chain described here comes from a study of T-cell reconstitution after alpha-beta-depleted transplantation in children. Only a few counts were recorded for this clonotype. Using unique molecular identifiers, the investigators prepared the TCRbeta library. A single record per CDR3 protein comes from TCRdb applying MiXCR to the PCR reads. The table shows 900,000 or so distinct CDR3 sequences, with roughly 15% occurring only once. Germline V gene lookup returns CDR1 SQVTM and CDR2 ANQGSEA. Trimming left V 3 bases short and J 0 bases short, with 12 bases between. The CDR3 length is 15 residues.

The specimen was PBMCs, mostly from graft donor cells, collected 360 days after TCRalphabeta/CD19-depleted stem cell transplant. This receptor was taken from a male patient younger than 18 who had a stem cell transplant for acute lymphoblastic leukemia, so the T cells may come from the graft donor. The rearrangement uses TRBV29-1 and TRBJ1-3; D is ambiguous. The CDR3 sequence: CSVDFGDTSGNTIYF. In DNA, the CDR3 is TGCAGCGTTGATTTCGGGGATACCTCTGGAAACACCATATATTTT.